One sample yielded the 3 T cell receptor beta chains listed below, sequenced in a study of graft-versus-host responses after intestinal transplantation. Assay used: immunoSEQ multiplex PCR; TCRdb lists only in-frame clones, some missing. Of tens of thousands of clones in the sample, approximately 88% were seen once. Processing of graft tissue released intraepithelial and lamina propria lymphocytes. Here the sequenced sample was ileum tissue, taken about 350 days after transplant. Source of these receptors: a human patient who received an intestinal transplant, so some T cells may come from the graft donor.

The V and J genes are TRBV15 and TRBJ2-1; 11 bases line up with TRBD2. Losses at the gene ends were 5 bases for V and 5 bases for J; bases not matched to a gene: 8. The CDR3 has 16 amino acids. The germline CDR1 and CDR2 sequences are LNHNV and YYDKDF (reference sequence). CDR3 residues: CATSPRLAGPHNEQFF. DNA for the CDR3: TGTGCCACCAGCCCAAGACTAGCGGGGCCCCACAATGAGCAGTTCTTC.

This clone was seen a few times. V and J are TRBV19 and TRBJ1-5; 9 bases agree with TRBD1. The V and J ends lost 7 bases and 5 bases, in that order; junction bases with no gene match: 9. Germline V gene lookup returns CDR1 LNHDA and CDR2 SQIVND (reference sequence). This CDR3 is built from 15 residues. DNA for the CDR3: TGTGCCAGTACCCCGGGACAGGGTGTGGATCAGCCCCAGCATTTT. Translating gives CASTPGQGVDQPQHF. Full variable domain (missing parts from reference TRBV19 and TRBJ1-5): DGGITQSPKYLFRKEGQNVTLSCEQNLNHDAMYWYRQDPGQGLRLIYYSQIVNDFQKGDIAEGYSVSREKKESFPLTVTSAQKNPTAFYLCASTPGQGVDQPQHFGDGTRLSIL.

The CDR3 loop reads CASSLQGVAAGDTQYF. In DNA form, the CDR3 reads TGTGCCAGCAGCCTTCAGGGTGTGGCAGCGGGGGATACGCAGTATTTT. The chain carries TRBV9 and TRBJ2-3; 7 bases agree with TRBD2. Trimming at V came to 4 bases and at J to 6 bases, leaving 14 bases not matched to a gene. The CDR3 contains 16 residues. CDR1 and CDR2 from the germline V gene are SGDLS and YYNGEE.